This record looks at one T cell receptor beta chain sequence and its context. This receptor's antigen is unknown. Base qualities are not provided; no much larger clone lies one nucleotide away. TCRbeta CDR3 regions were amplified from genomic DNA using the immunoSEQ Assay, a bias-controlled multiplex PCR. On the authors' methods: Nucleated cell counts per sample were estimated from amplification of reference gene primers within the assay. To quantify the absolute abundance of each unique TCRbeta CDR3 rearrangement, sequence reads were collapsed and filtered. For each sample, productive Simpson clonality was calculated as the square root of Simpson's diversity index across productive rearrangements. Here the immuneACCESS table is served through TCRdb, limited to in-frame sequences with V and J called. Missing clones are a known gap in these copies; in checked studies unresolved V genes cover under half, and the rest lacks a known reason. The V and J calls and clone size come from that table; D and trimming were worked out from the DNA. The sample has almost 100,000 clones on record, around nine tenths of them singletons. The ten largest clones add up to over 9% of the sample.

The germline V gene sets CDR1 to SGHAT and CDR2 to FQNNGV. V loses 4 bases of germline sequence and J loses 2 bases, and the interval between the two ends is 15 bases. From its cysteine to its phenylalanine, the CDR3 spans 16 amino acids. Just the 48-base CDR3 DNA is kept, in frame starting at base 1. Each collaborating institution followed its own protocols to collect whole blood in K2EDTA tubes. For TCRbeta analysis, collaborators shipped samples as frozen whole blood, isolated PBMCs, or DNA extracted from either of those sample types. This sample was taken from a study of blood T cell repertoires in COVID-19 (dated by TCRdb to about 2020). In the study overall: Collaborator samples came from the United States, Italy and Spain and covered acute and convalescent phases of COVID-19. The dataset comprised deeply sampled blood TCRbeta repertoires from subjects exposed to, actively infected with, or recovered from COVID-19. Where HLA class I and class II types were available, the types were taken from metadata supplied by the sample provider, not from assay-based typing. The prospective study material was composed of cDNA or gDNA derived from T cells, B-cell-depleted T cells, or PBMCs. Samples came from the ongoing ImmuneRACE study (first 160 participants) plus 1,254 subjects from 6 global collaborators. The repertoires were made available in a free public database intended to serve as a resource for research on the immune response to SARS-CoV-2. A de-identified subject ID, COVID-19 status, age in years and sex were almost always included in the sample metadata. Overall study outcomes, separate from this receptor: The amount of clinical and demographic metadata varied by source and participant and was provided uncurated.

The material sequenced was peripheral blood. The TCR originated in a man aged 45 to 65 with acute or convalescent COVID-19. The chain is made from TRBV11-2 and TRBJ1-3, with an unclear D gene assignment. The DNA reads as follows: TGTGCCAGCAGCTCCCTACGAAGCGGGGCTGGAAACACCATATATTTT. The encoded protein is CASSSLRSGAGNTIYF.